This T cell receptor beta chain was profiled in a study of blood T cell repertoires in COVID-19. Study information: PBMCs, B-cell-depleted T cells, or T cells were the source of the cDNA or gDNA that made up the material.

The CDR3 covers 12 residues. V trimming: 2 bases; J trimming: 6 bases; junction bases outside the gene matches: 1. This table comes from immunoSEQ multiplex PCR, and its TCRdb copy is limited to in-frame clones, with some not included. Of some 150,000 clones in the sample, roughly 80% were seen once. This clone was seen once. The clonotype comes from a man in his 60s with acute or convalescent COVID-19. Sequences were obtained from peripheral blood. This chain links TRBV12-3 or TRBV12-4 with TRBJ2-7, with 7 positions matching TRBD1. This CDR3 reads CASSLQGVEQYF. CDR3 coding DNA: TGTGCCAGCAGTTTACAGGGGGTCGAGCAGTACTTC.